The T cell receptor (beta chain) described here comes from a study of regulatory T cells in long-lasting Graves disease. The time point: newly diagnosed GD, antithyroid drugs for less than 3 months. Generation of the TCR library employed RNA extracted from PBMCs. TCR beta libraries were built with iRepertoire HTBI primers and Arm-PCR of CDR3 regions. TCRdb re-analysed the multiplex PCR reads in MiXCR, keeping a single row per CDR3 protein. This repertoire shows hundreds of thousands of distinct CDR3 sequences, around 15% found once; its top ten account for around 19%. This CDR3 comprises 16 residues. Germline V gene sequence: CDR1 SGHTS, CDR2 YDEGEE. The ends lost 4 bases at V and 7 bases at J; junction bases unmatched: 7. Separately, the same data were catalogued under a study of T cells in Graves' hyperthyroidism and ophthalmopathy.

The chain carries TRBV5-8 and TRBJ2-1; 14 bases match TRBD2. The source was peripheral blood mononuclear cells (PBMCs), collected at new diagnosis, from a patient treated with antithyroid drugs. The sequence came from a woman aged 25 to 39 with Graves disease. In DNA, the CDR3 is TGTGCCAGCAGCCCCAGGACTAGCGGGAGGTTTAATGAGCAGTTCTTC. It is translated as CASSPRTSGRFNEQFF.